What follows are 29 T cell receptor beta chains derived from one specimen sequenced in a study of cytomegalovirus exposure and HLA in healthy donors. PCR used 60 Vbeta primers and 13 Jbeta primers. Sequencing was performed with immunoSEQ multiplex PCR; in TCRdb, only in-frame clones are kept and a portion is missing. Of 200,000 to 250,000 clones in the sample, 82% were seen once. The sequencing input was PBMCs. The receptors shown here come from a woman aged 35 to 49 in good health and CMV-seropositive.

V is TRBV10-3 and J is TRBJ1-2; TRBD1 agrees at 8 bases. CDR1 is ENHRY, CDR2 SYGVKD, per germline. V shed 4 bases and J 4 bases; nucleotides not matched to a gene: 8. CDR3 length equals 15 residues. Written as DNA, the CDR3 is TGTGCCATCAGTGGAGCCGGACAGGGTTTCTATGGCTACACCTTC. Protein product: CAISGAGQGFYGYTF.

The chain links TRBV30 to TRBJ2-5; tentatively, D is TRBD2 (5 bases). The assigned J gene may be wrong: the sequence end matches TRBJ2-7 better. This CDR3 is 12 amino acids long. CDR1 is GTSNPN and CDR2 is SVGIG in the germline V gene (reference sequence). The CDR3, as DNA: TGTGCCTGGAGCGGGGACTCCTACGAGCAGTACTTC. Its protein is CAWSGDSYEQYF.

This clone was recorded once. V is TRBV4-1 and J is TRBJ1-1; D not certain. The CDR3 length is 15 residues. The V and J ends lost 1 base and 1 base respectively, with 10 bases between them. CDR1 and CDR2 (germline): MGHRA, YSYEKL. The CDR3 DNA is TGCGCCAGCAGCCAAGTCAACCGGGAGAACACTGAAGCTTTCTTT. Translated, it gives CASSQVNRENTEAFF.

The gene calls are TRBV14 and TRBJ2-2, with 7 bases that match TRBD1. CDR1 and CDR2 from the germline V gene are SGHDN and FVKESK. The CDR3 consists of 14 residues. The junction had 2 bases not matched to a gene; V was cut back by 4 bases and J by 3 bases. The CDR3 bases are TGTGCCAGCAGCCTACAGGGGTACACCGGGGAGCTGTTTTTT. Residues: CASSLQGYTGELFF.

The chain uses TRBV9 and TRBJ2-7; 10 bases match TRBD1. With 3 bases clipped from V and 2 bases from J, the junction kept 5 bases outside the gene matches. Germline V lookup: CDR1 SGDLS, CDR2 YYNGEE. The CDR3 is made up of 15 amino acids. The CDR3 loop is CASSAGDRGPYEQYF. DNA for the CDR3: TGTGCCAGCAGCGCAGGAGACAGGGGGCCCTACGAGCAGTACTTC. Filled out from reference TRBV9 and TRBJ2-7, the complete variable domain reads DSGVTQTPKHLITATGQRVTLRCSPRSGDLSVYWYQQSLDQGLQFLIQYYNGEERAKGNILERFSAQQFPDLHSELNLSSLELGDSALYFCASSAGDRGPYEQYFGPGTRLTVT.

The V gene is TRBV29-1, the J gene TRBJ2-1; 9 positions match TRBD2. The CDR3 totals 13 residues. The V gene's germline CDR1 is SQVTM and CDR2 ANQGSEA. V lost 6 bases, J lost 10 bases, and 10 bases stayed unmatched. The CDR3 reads CSVAVAGVGEQFF. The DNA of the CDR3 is TGCAGCGTGGCCGTAGCGGGAGTCGGAGAGCAGTTCTTC.

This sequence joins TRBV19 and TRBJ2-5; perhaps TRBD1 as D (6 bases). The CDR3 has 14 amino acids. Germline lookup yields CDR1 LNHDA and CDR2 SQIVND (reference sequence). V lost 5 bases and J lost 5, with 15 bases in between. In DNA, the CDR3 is TGTGCCAGTAGTCCCAGGGGTGTGCGTGAGACCCAGTACTTC. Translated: CASSPRGVRETQYF.

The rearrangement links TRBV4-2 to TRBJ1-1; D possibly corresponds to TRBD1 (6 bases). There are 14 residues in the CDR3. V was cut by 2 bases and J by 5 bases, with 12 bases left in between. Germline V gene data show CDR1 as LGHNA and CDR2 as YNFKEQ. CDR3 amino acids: CASSQINRVTEAFF. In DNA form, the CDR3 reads TGTGCCAGCAGCCAAATCAACAGGGTAACTGAAGCTTTCTTT.

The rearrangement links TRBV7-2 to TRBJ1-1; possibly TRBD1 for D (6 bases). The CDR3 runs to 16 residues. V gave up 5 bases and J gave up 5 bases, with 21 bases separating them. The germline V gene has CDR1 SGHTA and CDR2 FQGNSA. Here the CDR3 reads CASSPHAGEIGTEAFF. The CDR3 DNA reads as TGTGCCAGCAGCCCGCATGCAGGGGAAATAGGAACTGAAGCTTTCTTT.

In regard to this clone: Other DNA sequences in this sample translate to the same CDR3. For the CDR3, the DNA is TGTGCCAGCAGCCCCGGGCCGGGCGGGGGCATAACACCCCTCCACTTT. Its translation is CASSPGPGGGITPLHF. The gene calls are TRBV7-6 and TRBJ1-6, with D perhaps matching TRBD1 (6 bases). This CDR3 is built from 16 residues. The V gene lost 5 bases and the J gene lost 11 bases, with 22 bases spanning the gap. Germline CDR1 is SGHVS and CDR2 is FNYEAQ.

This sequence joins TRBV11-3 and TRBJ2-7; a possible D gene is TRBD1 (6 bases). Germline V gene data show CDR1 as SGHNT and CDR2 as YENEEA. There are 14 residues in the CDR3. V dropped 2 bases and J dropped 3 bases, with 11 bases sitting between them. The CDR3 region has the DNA TGTGCCAGCAGCTTACCAGGGGATCACTACGAGCAGTACTTC. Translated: CASSLPGDHYEQYF.

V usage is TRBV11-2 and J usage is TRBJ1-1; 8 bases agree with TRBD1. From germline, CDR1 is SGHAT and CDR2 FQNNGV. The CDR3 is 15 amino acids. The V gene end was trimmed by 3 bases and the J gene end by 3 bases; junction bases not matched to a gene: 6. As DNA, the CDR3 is TGTGCCAGCAGCTTGCAGGGGGCTGTGGACACTGAAGCTTTCTTT. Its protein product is CASSLQGAVDTEAFF.

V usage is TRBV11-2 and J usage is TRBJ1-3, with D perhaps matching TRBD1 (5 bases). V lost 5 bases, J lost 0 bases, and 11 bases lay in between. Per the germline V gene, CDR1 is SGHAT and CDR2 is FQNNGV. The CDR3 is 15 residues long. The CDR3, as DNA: TGTGCCAGCAGCCGTACGACAGACTCTGGAAACACCATATATTTT. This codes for CASSRTTDSGNTIYF.

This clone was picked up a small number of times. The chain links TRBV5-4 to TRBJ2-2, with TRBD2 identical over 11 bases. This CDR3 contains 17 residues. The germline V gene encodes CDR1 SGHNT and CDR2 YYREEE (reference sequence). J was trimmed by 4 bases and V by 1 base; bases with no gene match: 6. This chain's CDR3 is CASSLTSGRIITGELFF. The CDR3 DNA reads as TGTGCCAGCAGCTTGACTAGCGGGAGAATAATCACCGGGGAGCTGTTTTTT.

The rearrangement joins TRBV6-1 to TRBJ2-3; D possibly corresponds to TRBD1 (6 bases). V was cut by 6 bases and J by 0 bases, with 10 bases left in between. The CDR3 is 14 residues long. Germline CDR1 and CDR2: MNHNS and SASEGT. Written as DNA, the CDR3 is TGTGCCAGCAGGTGGACAGAGAGCACAGATACGCAGTATTTT. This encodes CASRWTESTDTQYF.

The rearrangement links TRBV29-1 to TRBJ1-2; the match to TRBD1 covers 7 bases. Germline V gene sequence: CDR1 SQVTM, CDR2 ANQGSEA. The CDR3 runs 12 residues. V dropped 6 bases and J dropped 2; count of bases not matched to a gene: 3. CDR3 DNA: TGCAGCGTCCGACAGGGAAACTATGGCTACACCTTC. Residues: CSVRQGNYGYTF.

As DNA, the CDR3 is TGTGCCAGCAGCTTGACAGGGCAGCAAGAAAAACTGTTTTTT. Its translation: CASSLTGQQEKLFF. The J gene is TRBJ1-4, the V gene TRBV5-4; tentatively, D is TRBD1 (6 bases). The CDR3 sequence is 14 residues long. The germline V gene encodes CDR1 SGHNT and CDR2 YYREEE (reference sequence). Trimming stripped 1 base from V and 8 bases from J, with 12 bases between.

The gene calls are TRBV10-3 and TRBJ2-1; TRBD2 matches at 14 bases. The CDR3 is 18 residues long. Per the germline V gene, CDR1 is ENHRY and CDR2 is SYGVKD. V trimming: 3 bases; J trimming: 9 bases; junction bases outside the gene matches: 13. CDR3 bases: TGTGCCATCAGTGATCTTAAGAGACTAGCGGGAGGGCGAAGTGAGCAGTTCTTC. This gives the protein CAISDLKRLAGGRSEQFF.

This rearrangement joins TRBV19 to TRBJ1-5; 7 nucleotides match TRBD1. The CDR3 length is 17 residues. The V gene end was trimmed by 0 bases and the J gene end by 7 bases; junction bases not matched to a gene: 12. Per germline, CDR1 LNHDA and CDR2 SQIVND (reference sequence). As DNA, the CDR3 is TGTGCCAGTAGTATAGATCCTAGGGGACAGCCGCGGCAGCCCCAGCATTTT. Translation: CASSIDPRGQPRQPQHF.

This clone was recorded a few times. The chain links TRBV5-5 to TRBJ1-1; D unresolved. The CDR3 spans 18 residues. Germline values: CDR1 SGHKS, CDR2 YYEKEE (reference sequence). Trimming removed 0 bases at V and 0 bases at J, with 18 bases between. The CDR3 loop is CASSLAGLSVAVNTEAFF. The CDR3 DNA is TGTGCCAGCAGCTTGGCGGGCCTCTCCGTAGCGGTGAACACTGAAGCTTTCTTT.

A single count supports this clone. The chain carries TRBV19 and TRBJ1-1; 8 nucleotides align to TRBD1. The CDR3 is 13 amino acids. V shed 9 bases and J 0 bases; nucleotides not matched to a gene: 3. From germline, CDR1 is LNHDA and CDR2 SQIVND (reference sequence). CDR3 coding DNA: TGTGCCAGCAGGGACAGGATGAACACTGAAGCTTTCTTT. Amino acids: CASRDRMNTEAFF.

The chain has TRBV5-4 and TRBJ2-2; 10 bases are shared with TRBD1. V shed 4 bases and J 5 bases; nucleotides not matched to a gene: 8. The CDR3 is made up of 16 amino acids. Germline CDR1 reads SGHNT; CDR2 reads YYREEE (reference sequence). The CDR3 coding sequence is TGTGCCAGCAGCCGGGGGGGGACAGGGGAGACCGGGGAGCTGTTTTTT. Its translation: CASSRGGTGETGELFF.

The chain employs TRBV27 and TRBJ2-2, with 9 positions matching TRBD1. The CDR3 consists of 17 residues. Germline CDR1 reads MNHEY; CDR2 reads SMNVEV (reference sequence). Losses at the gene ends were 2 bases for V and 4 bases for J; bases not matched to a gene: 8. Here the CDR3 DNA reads TGTGCCAGCAGTTTAGAGGGGGGGACAGGGTTCACCGGGGAGCTGTTTTTT. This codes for CASSLEGGTGFTGELFF.

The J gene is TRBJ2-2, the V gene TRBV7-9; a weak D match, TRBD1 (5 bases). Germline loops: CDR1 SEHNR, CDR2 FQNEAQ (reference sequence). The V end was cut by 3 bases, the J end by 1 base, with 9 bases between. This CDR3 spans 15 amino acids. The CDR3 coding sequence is TGTGCCAGCAGCTTTGGGCAGGGGAACACCGGGGAGCTGTTTTTT. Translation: CASSFGQGNTGELFF.

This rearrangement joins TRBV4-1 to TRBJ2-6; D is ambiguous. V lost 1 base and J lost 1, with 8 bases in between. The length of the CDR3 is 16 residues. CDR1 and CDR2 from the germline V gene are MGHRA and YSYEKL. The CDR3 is CASSQASVSGANVLTF. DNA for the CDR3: TGCGCCAGCAGCCAAGCCTCAGTTTCTGGGGCCAACGTCCTGACTTTC.

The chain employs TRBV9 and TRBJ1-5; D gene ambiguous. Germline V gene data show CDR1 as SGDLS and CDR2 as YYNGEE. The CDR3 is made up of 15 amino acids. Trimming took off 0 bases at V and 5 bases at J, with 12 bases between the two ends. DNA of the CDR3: TGTGCCAGCAGCGTAGGGCAGGCGAGAGATCAGCCCCAGCATTTT. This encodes CASSVGQARDQPQHF.

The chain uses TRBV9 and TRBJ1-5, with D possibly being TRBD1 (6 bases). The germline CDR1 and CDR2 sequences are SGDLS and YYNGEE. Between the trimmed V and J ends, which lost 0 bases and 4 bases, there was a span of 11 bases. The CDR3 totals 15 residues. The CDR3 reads CASSVGLDSNQPQHF. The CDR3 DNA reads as TGTGCCAGCAGCGTAGGATTGGACAGTAATCAGCCCCAGCATTTT.

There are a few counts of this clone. The chain's CDR3 is CASSPSAGFAGSYNEQFF. The CDR3, as DNA: TGCGCCAGCAGCCCTTCAGCCGGGTTTGCGGGCTCCTACAATGAGCAGTTCTTC. The chain links TRBV4-3 to TRBJ2-1, with D possibly TRBD2 on 5 matching bases. V was cut by 4 bases and J by 0 bases, with 19 bases left in between. The length of the CDR3 is 18 residues. CDR1 and CDR2 (germline): LGHNA, YSLEER.

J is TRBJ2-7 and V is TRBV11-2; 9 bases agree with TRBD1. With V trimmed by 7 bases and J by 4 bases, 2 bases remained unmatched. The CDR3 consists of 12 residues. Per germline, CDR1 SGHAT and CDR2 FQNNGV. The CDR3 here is CASNDRGYEQYF. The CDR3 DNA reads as TGTGCCAGCAACGACAGGGGGTACGAGCAGTACTTC.